This T cell receptor beta chain was recovered during a study of T cell responses to AZD1222 COVID-19 vaccine (dated by TCRdb to the early 2020s). A note on the overall study: TCR sequencing was performed for approximately 240 trial participants, of whom about 210 were given two doses of AZD1222 and some 26 were given two doses of MenACWY control vaccine. Enrollment into the trials was organized by age into subgroups of 18-55, 56-69 and 70-plus years, and those subgroups contained about 150, 27 and 61 TCR-sequenced participants, respectively. General conclusions and limits of the study: No day 14 peak-response samples were available, so repertoires were characterized only after the peak T cell response. Nearly half of unique spike-specific TCRs reportedly recognized epitopes outside regions mutated in the B.1.351 and B.1.1.7 variants. CD4 TCRs associated with the vaccine covered the entire spike protein, and the dominant responses were in regions 160-218 and 743-854. After two AZD1222 doses, spike-specific TCR breadth and depth were significantly higher than at day 0 and than in MenACWY recipients. Participants were mostly white British and included more females than males, and it was suggested by the authors that clonal diversity may have been underestimated. Conclusions about previously exposed vaccinees were limited because only a handful of AZD1222 recipients were SARS-CoV-2 seropositive at baseline. The 56-69-year group was small, and its depth increase did not reach significance, likely because of low power.

Concerning this clone: The antigen this receptor binds is unknown. No per-base quality is available; no much larger clone lies one base away.

The CDR3 regions of human TCRbeta chains were analyzed by immunosequencing. As for the original processing: TCRs in the repertoires were compared against a reference library of SARS-CoV-2-specific TCRs that had been generated with the MIRA antigen-specificity platform. Breadth was defined as the fraction of unique TCRs that were SARS-CoV-2-associated, and depth was defined as the fraction of total T cells that were SARS-CoV-2-associated. Each spike-specific TCR was assigned to its reactive spike region and to a CD4 or CD8 class using the MIRA data. Log10-transformed breadth and depth values were compared by one-way ANOVA with Sidak's multiple comparisons tests. TCRdb took this table from immuneACCESS and kept in-frame rearrangements with V and J called. Such tables lack part of the clones; where checked against another copy, unresolved V genes explain under half of the gap, and the rest is unexplained. V and J calls and clone size are those listed in that table; D and trimming were worked out from the DNA. A total of approximately 75,000 clones appear in this sample, over 75% of them only once. In total, the top ten clones hold around 20% of the sample.

In light of the paper, this sample's time point label describes: about 28 days (+/-7) after the second vaccine dose. AZD1222 recipients with second doses at about 4 weeks or about 12 weeks were pooled, because spike-specific TCR depth and breadth did not differ between schedules. The vaccinee samples were drawn from two UK trials, COV001 and COV002, one of which was a single-blind randomized controlled phase 2/3 trial testing AZD1222 (ChAdOx1 nCoV-19) in healthy adults. For TCRbeta chain sequencing, PBMC samples from trial participants were taken at day 0 and at day 28 after the second dose. CDR1 is given as KGHSH and CDR2 as LQKENI, both from the germline V gene. Including the terminal cysteine and phenylalanine, the CDR3 comprises 15 residues. CDR3 DNA only is kept here, 45 bases in frame from base 1. Trimming removed 3 bases from V and 0 bases from J, leaving 9 bases between the germline ends.

Sample: peripheral blood, taken 28 days after the second AZD1222 dose. Rearrangement joined TRBV18 to TRBJ1-5; a tentative D match to TRBD1 spans 5 bases. The TCR comes from an adult who received the AZD1222 COVID-19 vaccine. Here the CDR3 is given as CASSPAGSSNQPQHF. In nucleotide form, the sequence is TGTGCCAGCTCACCCGCAGGGAGTAGCAATCAGCCCCAGCATTTT.